This T cell receptor beta chain comes out of a study of blood T cell repertoires in COVID-19. The authors' processing: The assay estimated nucleated cells by amplifying reference gene primers. Produced via immunoSEQ multiplex PCR; TCRdb's table is partial and in-frame only. V and J calls and clone size follow that table, whereas D and trimming were derived from the DNA. The sample has about 200,000 clones; less than 85% are singletons. Germline CDR1 and CDR2: SQVTM and ANQGSEA. This CDR3 comprises 21 residues. V shed 1 base, J shed 0 bases, and the junction held 15 bases outside the gene matches. The V and J genes are TRBV29-1 and TRBJ2-3; 14 bases align to TRBD2. Input material: peripheral blood. The TCR sequence derives from a man aged 50 to 60 who had recovered from COVID-19. In nucleotides, the CDR3 is TGCAGCGTTGAAGCTACGCCGGGACTAGCGGGAGCCTTAGGGAGCACAGATACGCAGTATTTT. This gives the protein CSVEATPGLAGALGSTDTQYF.